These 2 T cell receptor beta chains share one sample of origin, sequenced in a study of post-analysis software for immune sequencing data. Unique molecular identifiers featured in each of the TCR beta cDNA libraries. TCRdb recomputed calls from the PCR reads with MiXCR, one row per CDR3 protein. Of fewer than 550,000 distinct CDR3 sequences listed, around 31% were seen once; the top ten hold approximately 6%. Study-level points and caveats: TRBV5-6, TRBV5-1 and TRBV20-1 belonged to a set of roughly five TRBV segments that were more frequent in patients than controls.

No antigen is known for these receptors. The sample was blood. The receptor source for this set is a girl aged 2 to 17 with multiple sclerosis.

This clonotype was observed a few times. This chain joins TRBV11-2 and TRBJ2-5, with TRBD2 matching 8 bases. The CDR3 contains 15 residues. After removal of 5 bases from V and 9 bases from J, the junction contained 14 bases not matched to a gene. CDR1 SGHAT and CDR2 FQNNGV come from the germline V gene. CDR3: CASSPRGLAEEAQYF. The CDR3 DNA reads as TGTGCCAGCAGCCCTCGAGGACTAGCTGAGGAGGCCCAGTACTTC.

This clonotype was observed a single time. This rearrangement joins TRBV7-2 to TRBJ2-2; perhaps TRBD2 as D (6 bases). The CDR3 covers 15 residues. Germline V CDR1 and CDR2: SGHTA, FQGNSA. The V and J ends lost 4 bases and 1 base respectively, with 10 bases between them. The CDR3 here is CASSSRRGNTGELFF. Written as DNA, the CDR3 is TGTGCCAGCAGCTCGCGGAGGGGGAACACCGGGGAGCTGTTTTTT.